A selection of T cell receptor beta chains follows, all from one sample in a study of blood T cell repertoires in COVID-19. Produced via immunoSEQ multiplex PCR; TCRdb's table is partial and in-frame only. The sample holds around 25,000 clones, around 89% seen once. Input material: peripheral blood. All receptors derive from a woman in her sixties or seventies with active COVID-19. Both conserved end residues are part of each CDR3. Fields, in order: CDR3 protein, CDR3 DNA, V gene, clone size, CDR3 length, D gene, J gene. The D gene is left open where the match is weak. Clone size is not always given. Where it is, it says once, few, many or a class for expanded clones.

CDR3 protein: CASSQDIVEERCSGYGYTF; CDR3 DNA: TGTGCCAGCAGCCAAGATATCGTCGAGGAGAGGTGCTCGGGCTATGGCTACACCTTC; V gene: TRBV3-1/TRBV3-2; clone size: NA; CDR3 length: 19; D gene: NA; J gene: TRBJ1-2
CDR3 protein: CASSSGGNSNYGYTF; CDR3 DNA: TGTGCCAGCAGCTCAGGGGGAAATTCTAACTATGGCTACACCTTC; V gene: TRBV5-5; clone size: NA; CDR3 length: 15; D gene: TRBD1; J gene: TRBJ1-2
CDR3 protein: CASSFRLGQGMTNTQYF; CDR3 DNA: TGTGCCAGCAGCTTTCGTCTCGGTCAGGGTATGACGAATACGCAGTATTTT; V gene: TRBV5-4; clone size: NA; CDR3 length: 17; D gene: NA; J gene: TRBJ2-3
CDR3 protein: CASSSLAGRYNEQFF; CDR3 DNA: TGTGCCAGCAGCTCTCTAGCGGGAAGATACAATGAGCAGTTCTTC; V gene: TRBV11-2; clone size: NA; CDR3 length: 15; D gene: TRBD2; J gene: TRBJ2-1
CDR3 protein: CASSVRVGSGNTIYF; CDR3 DNA: TGTGCCAGCAGCGTACGGGTTGGGTCTGGAAACACCATATATTTT; V gene: TRBV9; clone size: NA; CDR3 length: 15; D gene: NA; J gene: TRBJ1-3
CDR3 protein: CASSKTGNEANYGYTF; CDR3 DNA: TGTGCCAGCAGTAAAACAGGAAATGAAGCTAACTATGGCTACACCTTC; V gene: TRBV6-6; clone size: few; CDR3 length: 16; D gene: NA; J gene: TRBJ1-2
CDR3 protein: CASTLGHGETQYF; CDR3 DNA: TGTGCCAGCACCTTGGGACACGGGGAGACCCAGTACTTC; V gene: TRBV6-5; clone size: NA; CDR3 length: 13; D gene: NA; J gene: TRBJ2-5
CDR3 protein: CASSRGDNEKLFF; CDR3 DNA: TGTGCCAGCAGTCGGGGGGATAATGAAAAACTGTTTTTT; V gene: TRBV12-3/TRBV12-4; clone size: NA; CDR3 length: 13; D gene: NA; J gene: TRBJ1-4
CDR3 protein: CASSQVASTDTQYF; CDR3 DNA: TGTGCCAGCAGCCAAGTGGCTAGCACCGATACGCAGTATTTT; V gene: TRBV14; clone size: NA; CDR3 length: 14; D gene: NA; J gene: TRBJ2-3
CDR3 protein: CASSEGTGRETQYF; CDR3 DNA: TGTGCCAGCAGTGAAGGGACTGGGCGAGAGACCCAGTACTTC; V gene: TRBV6-1; clone size: NA; CDR3 length: 14; D gene: NA; J gene: TRBJ2-5
CDR3 protein: CASTPGTVNYGYTF; CDR3 DNA: TGTGCCAGTACTCCCGGGACAGTTAACTATGGCTACACCTTC; V gene: TRBV2; clone size: NA; CDR3 length: 14; D gene: TRBD1; J gene: TRBJ1-2
CDR3 protein: CASSLASGPRRELFF; CDR3 DNA: TGTGCCAGCAGCTTGGCTAGCGGGCCTAGGCGGGAGCTGTTTTTT; V gene: TRBV7-9; clone size: NA; CDR3 length: 15; D gene: TRBD2; J gene: TRBJ2-2
CDR3 protein: CASSASGRGEQYF; CDR3 DNA: TGTGCCAGCAGCGCTAGCGGGAGAGGCGAGCAGTACTTC; V gene: TRBV27; clone size: NA; CDR3 length: 13; D gene: TRBD2; J gene: TRBJ2-7
CDR3 protein: CASSLDRAGRNEQFF; CDR3 DNA: TGTGCCAGCAGCTTAGATCGGGCGGGTAGGAATGAGCAGTTCTTC; V gene: TRBV11-2; clone size: NA; CDR3 length: 15; D gene: NA; J gene: TRBJ2-1
CDR3 protein: CASSLDRENEQFF; CDR3 DNA: TGTGCCAGCAGCTTAGACCGGGAGAATGAGCAGTTCTTC; V gene: TRBV11-2; clone size: NA; CDR3 length: 13; D gene: NA; J gene: TRBJ2-1
CDR3 protein: CASKITGGGTDTQYF; CDR3 DNA: TGTGCCAGTAAAATAACAGGGGGAGGCACAGATACGCAGTATTTT; V gene: TRBV19; clone size: NA; CDR3 length: 15; D gene: TRBD1; J gene: TRBJ2-3
CDR3 protein: CASARGSNQPQHF; CDR3 DNA: TGTGCCAGTGCCAGGGGAAGTAATCAGCCCCAGCATTTT; V gene: TRBV28; clone size: NA; CDR3 length: 13; D gene: NA; J gene: TRBJ1-5
CDR3 protein: CATSREAGSSYNEQFF; CDR3 DNA: TGTGCCACCAGCAGAGAAGCCGGGAGCTCCTACAATGAGCAGTTCTTC; V gene: TRBV15; clone size: NA; CDR3 length: 16; D gene: NA; J gene: TRBJ2-1
CDR3 protein: CASSSGQVDYGYTF; CDR3 DNA: TGCGCCAGCAGCTCTGGACAGGTCGATTACGGCTACACCTTC; V gene: TRBV5-1; clone size: few; CDR3 length: 14; D gene: TRBD1; J gene: TRBJ1-2
CDR3 protein: CASSQESAVRQRNTEAFF; CDR3 DNA: TGCGCCAGCAGCCAAGAGAGCGCAGTTCGGCAGCGGAACACTGAAGCTTTCTTT; V gene: TRBV4-1; clone size: NA; CDR3 length: 18; D gene: NA; J gene: TRBJ1-1
CDR3 protein: CASSELQGNSPLHF; CDR3 DNA: TGTGCCAGCAGTGAATTACAGGGAAATTCACCCCTCCACTTT; V gene: TRBV25-1; clone size: few; CDR3 length: 14; D gene: NA; J gene: TRBJ1-6
CDR3 protein: CASSDTWATDTQYF; CDR3 DNA: TGTGCCAGCAGTGATACGTGGGCCACAGATACGCAGTATTTT; V gene: TRBV2; clone size: NA; CDR3 length: 14; D gene: NA; J gene: TRBJ2-3